The source of this T cell receptor (beta chain) is a study of blood T cell repertoires in COVID-19. The germline V and J ends were trimmed by 3 bases and 2 bases, with 10 bases remaining between them. CDR3 size: 13 residues. The V gene's germline CDR1 is SQVTM and CDR2 ANQGSEA. TCRdb's copy holds only in-frame clones and misses some; the assay was immunoSEQ multiplex PCR. This table has more than 150,000 clones, around 80% appearing once. Sequencing used PBMCs or T cells enriched from blood (not recorded which). This clonotype originated in an older woman who had recovered from COVID-19. This sequence joins TRBV29-1 and TRBJ2-5, with TRBD2 as a possible D gene (6 bases). The CDR3 DNA reads as TGCAGCGTTGACCCAGGAGGGCAAGAGACCCAGTACTTC. Its protein product is CSVDPGGQETQYF.